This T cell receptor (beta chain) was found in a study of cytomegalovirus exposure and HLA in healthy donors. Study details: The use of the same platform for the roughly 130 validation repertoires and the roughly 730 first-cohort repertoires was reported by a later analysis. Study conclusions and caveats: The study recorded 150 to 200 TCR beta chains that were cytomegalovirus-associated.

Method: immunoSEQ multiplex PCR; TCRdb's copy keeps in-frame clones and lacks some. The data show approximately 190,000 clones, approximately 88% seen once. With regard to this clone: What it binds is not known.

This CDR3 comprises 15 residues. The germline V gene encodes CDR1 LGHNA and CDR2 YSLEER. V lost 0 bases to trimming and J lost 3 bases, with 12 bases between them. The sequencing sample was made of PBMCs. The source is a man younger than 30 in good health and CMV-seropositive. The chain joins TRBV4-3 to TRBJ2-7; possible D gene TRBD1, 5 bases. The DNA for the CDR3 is TGCGCCAGCAGCCAAGAAGGAACCACAGGCTACGAGCAGTACTTC. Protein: CASSQEGTTGYEQYF.